This is a list of T cell receptor beta chains from one sample in a study of shared clonotypes between healthy human individuals. The method was immunoSEQ multiplex PCR; TCRdb's version includes in-frame clones alone and lacks a portion of them. Of some 2,100,000 clones detected, under 95% appear once; the ten largest clones hold more than 1.5%. Sequenced sample: naive CD8+ T cells from PBMCs. The source of these receptors is a young man in good health. Some clones in this sample may be carry-over from other donors' samples. The CDR3 runs from the conserved cysteine through the conserved F or W. Fields, in order: CDR3 protein, CDR3 DNA, D gene, clone size, J gene, V gene. The D gene is left open where the match is weak. Rows give clone size only sometimes, using once, few, many, or a class for an expanded clone.

CASSAPPYGYTF | TGTGCCAGCAGCGCACCTCCCTATGGCTACACCTTC | . | once | TRBJ1-2 | TRBV9
CASSLLGRGSYEQYF | TGTGCCAGCAGTTTATTAGGACGGGGGTCCTACGAGCAGTACTTC | . | . | TRBJ2-7 | TRBV27
CSVVSGRRGETQYF | TGCAGCGTTGTAAGCGGGAGGAGGGGTGAGACCCAGTACTTC | TRBD2 | . | TRBJ2-5 | TRBV29-1
CASSIKIGSGRIFDTQYF | TGTGCCAGTAGTATAAAGATCGGTAGCGGGAGAATTTTTGATACGCAGTATTTT | TRBD2 | . | TRBJ2-3 | TRBV19
CASSTLIGNTEAFF | TGTGCCAGCAGTACCCTTATAGGGAACACTGAAGCTTTCTTT | . | . | TRBJ1-1 | TRBV6-6
CASRTGDSSYEQYF | TGTGCCAGCAGGACAGGGGATAGCTCCTACGAGCAGTACTTC | TRBD1 | . | TRBJ2-7 | TRBV2
CASSLSTTGPRSYGYTF | TGTGCCAGCAGCTTATCCACCACAGGGCCCCGGAGCTATGGCTACACCTTC | . | . | TRBJ1-2 | TRBV11-2
CARQRRGERAEETQYF | TGTGCCAGACAACGGCGGGGGGAGAGGGCGGAGGAGACCCAGTACTTC | TRBD2 | . | TRBJ2-5 | TRBV7-2
CASNGPSGSAGTQYF | TGTGCCAGCAACGGGCCTAGCGGGAGCGCTGGGACCCAGTACTTC | TRBD2 | . | TRBJ2-5 | TRBV25-1
CASKTGGEQYF | TGCGCCAGCAAAACAGGGGGCGAGCAGTACTTC | TRBD1 | . | TRBJ2-7 | TRBV10-2
CASSLDTEKETQYF | TGTGCCAGCAGCTTAGATACAGAGAAGGAGACCCAGTACTTC | . | . | TRBJ2-5 | TRBV7-9
CASSWGRGPPYEQYF | TGTGCCAGCAGCTGGGGCAGGGGGCCCCCCTACGAGCAGTACTTC | TRBD1 | . | TRBJ2-7 | TRBV7-8
CASSWTDAATNEKLFF | TGTGCCAGCAGCTGGACAGACGCTGCAACTAATGAAAAACTGTTTTTT | . | . | TRBJ1-4 | TRBV7-2
CASSLSDGSSGHSEQYF | TGTGCCAGCAGTTTATCGGACGGGAGTAGCGGTCACAGCGAGCAGTACTTC | . | . | TRBJ2-7 | TRBV28
CASSIGGYNEQFF | TGTGCCAGTAGTATTGGGGGTTACAATGAGCAGTTCTTC | . | once | TRBJ2-1 | TRBV19
CASSPYRSSGDEQFF | TGTGCCAGCAGCCCCTACAGGTCTAGTGGCGATGAGCAGTTCTTC | . | . | TRBJ2-1 | TRBV7-9
CAWTRPGLGSSYEQYF | TGTGCCTGGACCCGCCCGGGACTCGGTAGCTCCTACGAGCAGTACTTC | . | . | TRBJ2-7 | TRBV30
CASSSRDRVRVNTEAFF | TGTGCCAGCAGCAGCCGGGACAGGGTAAGGGTCAACACTGAAGCTTTCTTT | TRBD1 | few | TRBJ1-1 | TRBV27
CASSLEVLPPSSYNEQFF | TGCGCCAGCAGCTTGGAGGTTCTCCCCCCAAGCTCCTACAATGAGCAGTTCTTC | . | . | TRBJ2-1 | TRBV5-1
CAWSARANTEAFF | TGTGCCTGGAGTGCTAGGGCAAACACTGAAGCTTTCTTT | . | . | TRBJ1-1 | TRBV30
CASSLWGAAYEQYF | TGTGCCAGCAGTTTGTGGGGGGCCGCCTACGAGCAGTACTTC | . | . | TRBJ2-7 | TRBV27
CASSGTGTGYEQYF | TGTGCCAGCAGTGGTACCGGGACAGGATACGAGCAGTACTTC | TRBD1 | . | TRBJ2-7 | TRBV6-5
CASSAEAPAGAYNEQFF | TGTGCCAGCAGCGCCGAAGCCCCAGCGGGGGCTTACAATGAGCAGTTCTTC | TRBD2 | many | TRBJ2-1 | TRBV9
CASSLSRTGTEAFF | TGTGCCAGCAGTTTATCCCGGACGGGAACTGAAGCTTTCTTT | . | . | TRBJ1-1 | TRBV27
CASSLAGLNTYNEQFF | TGTGCCAGCAGTTTGGCGGGACTTAATACTTACAATGAGCAGTTCTTC | . | . | TRBJ2-1 | TRBV28
CASSLWGAGPSYEQYF | TGTGCCAGCAGCCTATGGGGGGCGGGGCCCTCCTACGAGCAGTACTTC | . | . | TRBJ2-7 | TRBV5-4
CASSLKPLGRDSYEQYF | TGTGCCAGCAGCTTAAAACCCCTGGGCAGGGACTCCTACGAGCAGTACTTC | . | . | TRBJ2-7 | TRBV7-3
CASSLQRTVPYEQYF | TGTGCCAGCAGTTTACAACGGACTGTTCCCTACGAGCAGTACTTC | . | few | TRBJ2-7 | TRBV27
CASRGDTTDTQYF | TGTGCCAGCAGGGGGGACACCACGGATACGCAGTATTTT | . | . | TRBJ2-3 | TRBV6-7
CASGPPGDEQFF | TGTGCTAGTGGCCCGCCGGGCGATGAGCAGTTCTTC | . | . | TRBJ2-1 | TRBV12-5
CASSDSARTSYGYTF | TGTGCCAGCAGTGACTCAGCGCGCACTAGCTATGGCTACACCTTC | . | . | TRBJ1-2 | TRBV6-4
CASSLGGWSSYNEQFF | TGTGCCAGCAGCTTAGGGGGGTGGAGCTCCTACAATGAGCAGTTCTTC | . | . | TRBJ2-1 | TRBV7-9
CASSIDLGQTEAFF | TGTGCCAGTAGTATAGACTTGGGACAAACCGAAGCTTTCTTT | . | few | TRBJ1-1 | TRBV19
CASSKEGREPRTEAFF | TGTGCCAGCAGCAAAGAGGGCAGGGAGCCGAGGACTGAAGCTTTCTTT | . | . | TRBJ1-1 | TRBV21-1
CASSLAGATGEQFF | TGTGCCAGCAGCTTAGCGGGAGCTACGGGTGAGCAGTTCTTC | . | . | TRBJ2-1 | TRBV7-7
CASSYGPNTEAFF | TGTGCCAGCAGTTACGGACCGAACACTGAAGCTTTCTTT | . | once | TRBJ1-1 | TRBV6-6
CASSQETGVRYNEQFF | TGCGCCAGCAGCCAGGAGACAGGGGTTCGGTACAATGAGCAGTTCTTC | TRBD1 | . | TRBJ2-1 | TRBV4-1
CAISESGGQETQYF | TGTGCCATCAGTGAGTCGGGGGGGCAAGAGACCCAGTACTTC | TRBD2 | . | TRBJ2-5 | TRBV10-3
CASSLVSGLADEQFF | TGTGCCAGCAGCTTAGTTTCGGGGCTAGCTGATGAGCAGTTCTTC | . | . | TRBJ2-1 | TRBV11-2
CASSSRGNEQFF | TGTGCCAGCAGTAGCAGGGGCAATGAGCAGTTCTTC | . | . | TRBJ2-1 | TRBV27